The T cell receptor beta chain described here comes from a study of shared clonotypes between healthy human individuals. Assay: immunoSEQ multiplex PCR; the TCRdb copy retains only in-frame clones and omits some. The table has some 2.1 million clones, just under 95% seen once. Regarding this clone: Its antigen remains unknown. Distinct nucleotide sequences in the sample also encode this CDR3.

Terminally differentiated effector memory CD45RA+ cells were excluded by CCR7 positive selection of CD45RO-negative cells. Study-wide points: Compared with memory subsets, naive subsets generally had larger estimated richness.

The specimen was naive CD8+ T cells sorted from blood. The receptor was derived from a man between 18 and 29 years old in good health.

Written as DNA, the CDR3 is TGTGCCAGCAGTTCGGGCTGGTACGAGCAGTACTTC. Amino acids: CASSSGWYEQYF. The rearrangement uses TRBV28 and TRBJ2-7, with unresolved D. V gave up 4 bases and J gave up 4 bases, with 8 bases separating them. This CDR3 has 12 residues. CDR1 is MDHEN, CDR2 SYDVKM, per germline.